These 16 T cell receptor beta chains originate from one sample sequenced in a study of shared clonotypes between healthy human individuals. Using immunoSEQ multiplex PCR, the repertoire was profiled, and TCRdb retains in-frame clones only, with some absent. The data contain millions of clones, roughly 94% of them singletons. Source material: naive CD4+ T cells sorted from blood. As to subset: CD45RA+ positively selected. These receptors were collected from a man younger than 35 in good health.

This sequence joins TRBV5-5 and TRBJ1-5; D is unclear. Trimming took 0 bases from V and 3 from J, leaving 10 bases between them. Germline V CDR1 and CDR2: SGHKS, YYEKEE (reference sequence). The length of the CDR3 is 15 residues. CDR3 protein: CASSLDLYANQPQHF. The CDR3 DNA is TGTGCCAGCAGCTTGGACCTCTATGCCAATCAGCCCCAGCATTTT.

The chain couples TRBV6-5 to TRBJ1-1; 7 positions match TRBD1. In germline, CDR1 is MNHEY, CDR2 SVGAGI. The CDR3 is 14 residues long. Trimming removed 5 bases from V and 1 base from J; junction bases left unmatched: 4. The CDR3: CASSQNRGNTEAFF. The CDR3 region has the DNA TGTGCCAGCAGTCAGAACAGGGGGAACACTGAAGCTTTCTTT.

This rearrangement joins TRBV5-1 to TRBJ1-2; 10 bases agree with TRBD1. The germline V gene has CDR1 SGHRS and CDR2 YFSETQ. CDR3 length: 14 amino acids. The junction had 7 bases not matched to a gene; V was cut back by 4 bases and J by 7 bases. The CDR3 is CASSVDRGLGGYTF. The CDR3 region has the DNA TGCGCCAGCAGCGTCGACAGGGGGCTAGGTGGCTACACCTTC. Using reference TRBV5-1 and TRBJ1-2 for the parts outside the CDR3, the full variable domain is KAGVTQTPRYLIKTRGQQVTLSCSPISGHRSVSWYQQTPGQGLQFLFEYFSETQRNKGNFPGRFSGRQFSNSRSEMNVSTLELGDSALYLCASSVDRGLGGYTFGSGTRLTVV.

This chain uses TRBV18 with TRBJ1-1; 9 positions agree with TRBD1. V lost 6 bases, J lost 6 bases, and 5 bases stayed unmatched. Germline lookup yields CDR1 KGHSH and CDR2 LQKENI. This CDR3 is built from 13 residues. The CDR3 region has the DNA TGTGCCAGCTCGGACAGGGGTTTGGCTGAAGCTTTCTTT. This translates into CASSDRGLAEAFF.

As to this clone: This specimen includes other DNA sequences encoding the same CDR3. The genes are TRBV2 and TRBJ1-4, with D unclear. Germline V gives CDR1 SNHLY, CDR2 FYNNEI. V was shortened by 6 bases and J by 7 bases, with 6 bases between the two germline ends. This CDR3 has 11 amino acids. CDR3 sequence (DNA): TGTGCCAGCAGGAAGGGTGAAAAACTGTTTTTT. This gives the protein CASRKGEKLFF.

To note about this clone: Other nucleotide sequences in the sample specify the same CDR3. J is TRBJ2-7 and V is TRBV18; D gene ambiguous. CDR1 and CDR2 from the germline V gene are KGHSH and LQKENI. V lost 4 bases and J lost 3, with 4 bases in between. The length of the CDR3 is 11 residues. As DNA, the CDR3 is TGTGCCAGCTCACAGGGCTACGAGCAGTACTTC. The encoded protein is CASSQGYEQYF.

The chain employs TRBV28 and TRBJ1-6; 7 bases are shared with TRBD1. In germline, CDR1 is MDHEN, CDR2 SYDVKM. CDR3 size: 15 residues. V shed 3 bases, J shed 10 bases, and the junction held 9 bases outside the gene matches. The CDR3: CASSLEDRLGSPLHF. The CDR3, as DNA: TGTGCCAGCAGTTTGGAGGACAGGTTGGGATCACCCCTCCACTTT. Complete variable domain (other parts from reference TRBV28 and TRBJ1-6): DVKVTQSSRYLVKRTGEKVFLECVQDMDHENMFWYRQDPGLGLRLIYFSYDVKMKEKGDIPEGYSVSREKKERFSLILESASTNQTSMYLCASSLEDRLGSPLHFGNGTRLTVT.

This chain connects TRBV15 to TRBJ2-5; TRBD2 is a possible D gene (5 bases). From germline, CDR1 is LNHNV and CDR2 YYDKDF (reference sequence). There are 15 residues in the CDR3. The V end lost 5 bases, the J end lost 5 bases, and 18 bases lay between the germline ends. The CDR3 DNA is TGTGCCACCAGCCAGACACCACAGAGAGGGGAGACCCAGTACTTC. It specifies CATSQTPQRGETQYF.

V and J are TRBV2 and TRBJ2-2, with TRBD1 identical over 8 bases. Losses at the gene ends were 2 bases for V and 3 bases for J; bases not matched to a gene: 2. The CDR3 contains 15 residues. Germline V gene lookup returns CDR1 SNHLY and CDR2 FYNNEI. The CDR3 DNA sequence: TGTGCCAGCAGTGAACAGGGGGCTGACACCGGGGAGCTGTTTTTT. This encodes CASSEQGADTGELFF.

The J gene is TRBJ2-7, the V gene TRBV5-1, with 7 nucleotides matching TRBD1. The CDR3 runs to 12 residues. V dropped 4 bases and J dropped 6; count of bases not matched to a gene: 4. Germline V gives CDR1 SGHRS, CDR2 YFSETQ. As DNA, the CDR3 is TGCGCCAGCAGCCCGACAGGGTTCGAGCAGTACTTC. Translated: CASSPTGFEQYF.

Turning to this clone: Other DNA sequences in this sample translate to the same CDR3. The chain couples TRBV5-4 to TRBJ1-3; D unresolved. CDR1 is SGHNT and CDR2 is YYREEE in the germline V gene (reference sequence). Between the trimmed V and J ends, which lost 7 bases and 0 bases, there was a span of 5 bases. This CDR3 is 12 amino acids long. CDR3 in DNA: TGTGCCAGCTCGCTCTCTGGAAACACCATATATTTT. Translating gives CASSLSGNTIYF.

This clone came up once. This rearrangement joins TRBV6-5 to TRBJ1-5; D is unresolved. The germline gives CDR1 MNHEY, CDR2 SVGAGI. V dropped 6 bases and J dropped 3 bases, with 9 bases sitting between them. This CDR3 has 13 residues. CDR3 coding DNA: TGTGCCAGCAGCCGCAGATTCAATCAGCCCCAGCATTTT. Protein: CASSRRFNQPQHF.

This clone appeared a single time. The chain joins TRBV21-1 to TRBJ2-4; TRBD2, the table's D call, lacks a check against the DNA. TRBV21-1 is a pseudogene. This CDR3 is built from 16 residues. This CDR3 is CASSKAACVAKNIQYF. CDR3 DNA: TGTGCCAGCAGCAAAGCAGCCTGCGTAGCCAAAAACATTCAGTACTTC.

The J gene is TRBJ2-1, the V gene TRBV6-5; 8 positions agree with TRBD2. V lost 9 bases, J lost 4 bases, and 8 bases stayed unmatched. Germline CDR1 is MNHEY and CDR2 is SVGAGI. CDR3 length equals 14 residues. The CDR3 region is CASRREGSYNEQFF. CDR3 in DNA: TGTGCCAGTAGACGGGAGGGGAGTTACAATGAGCAGTTCTTC.

The chain recombines TRBV6-6 with TRBJ2-7, with D possibly matching TRBD1 (6 bases). The CDR3 runs to 13 residues. Looked up from germline, CDR1 is MNHNY and CDR2 is SVGAGI (reference sequence). V dropped 6 bases and J dropped 2 bases, with 11 bases sitting between them. The CDR3: CASSRTATYEQYF. CDR3 in DNA: TGTGCCAGCAGCCGGACAGCTACCTACGAGCAGTACTTC.

This rearrangement joins TRBV28 to TRBJ2-2; D gene uncertain. The CDR3 has 12 amino acids. Germline V gene lookup returns CDR1 MDHEN and CDR2 SYDVKM. V lost 5 bases to trimming and J lost 3 bases, with 4 bases between them. The chain's CDR3 is CASSAYTGELFF. The CDR3, as DNA: TGTGCCAGCAGTGCCTACACCGGGGAGCTGTTTTTT.